Listed here are 21 T cell receptor beta chains from one sample, sequenced in a study of cytomegalovirus exposure and HLA in healthy donors. The method was immunoSEQ multiplex PCR; TCRdb's version includes in-frame clones alone and lacks a portion of them. The table lists about 120,000 clones, 89% of them singletons. The sample comprised PBMCs. These receptors originate from a woman aged 18-35 years in good health and CMV-seronegative.

This chain links TRBV5-1 with TRBJ2-5; TRBD2 is a possible D gene (5 bases). Trimming removed 4 bases from V and 1 base from J, with 14 bases in between. The CDR3 length is 15 residues. Germline V gives CDR1 SGHRS, CDR2 YFSETQ. CDR3 nucleotides: TGCGCCAGCAGCCTGGAACTAGGGTTCCAAGAGACCCAGTACTTC. Protein product: CASSLELGFQETQYF.

The V gene is TRBV27, the J gene TRBJ2-7; D might be TRBD1 (6 bases). CDR1 is MNHEY and CDR2 is SMNVEV in the germline V gene (reference sequence). V dropped 6 bases and J dropped 3 bases, with 12 bases sitting between them. The CDR3 extends over 13 amino acids. The CDR3 nucleotides are TGTGCCAGCAGGCCGGGACATGGCTACGAGCAGTACTTC. Translation: CASRPGHGYEQYF.

In DNA, the CDR3 is TGTGCCAGCAGCGAAACTAGCGGGAGGGTCTACGAGCAGTACTTC. Protein: CASSETSGRVYEQYF. The chain employs TRBV11-2 and TRBJ2-7; TRBD2 aligns across 13 bases. With 5 bases clipped from V and 3 bases from J, the junction kept 4 bases outside the gene matches. In germline, CDR1 is SGHAT, CDR2 FQNNGV. CDR3 length: 15 amino acids. The full variable domain, completed using reference TRBV11-2 and TRBJ2-7, is EAGVAQSPRYKIIEKRQSVAFWCNPISGHATLYWYQQILGQGPKLLIQFQNNGVVDDSQLPKDRFSAERLKGVDSTLKIQPAKLEDSAVYLCASSETSGRVYEQYFGPGTRLTVT.

This chain connects TRBV6-1 to TRBJ1-4; TRBD1 aligns across 11 bases. Trimming cost V 7 bases and J 10 bases; bases outside gene matches: 2. Germline V CDR1 and CDR2: MNHNS, SASEGT. The CDR3 is 12 residues long. CDR3 sequence: CASTGTGGKLFF. CDR3 bases: TGTGCCAGCACCGGGACAGGGGGAAAACTGTTTTTT.

J is TRBJ2-7 and V is TRBV15; TRBD1 is a possible D gene (6 bases). The V end was cut by 0 bases, the J end by 2 bases, with 11 bases between. Germline assignment: CDR1 LNHNV and CDR2 YYDKDF (reference sequence). The CDR3 is 15 residues long. The CDR3 coding sequence is TGTGCCACCAGCAGAGATTTCGGACAGACCTACGAGCAGTACTTC. Amino acids: CATSRDFGQTYEQYF.

In this sample, this clone turned up a few times. The V call is TRBV30, the J call TRBJ2-7, with TRBD2 matching over 8 bases. In germline, CDR1 is GTSNPN, CDR2 SVGIG (reference sequence). The CDR3 extends over 13 amino acids. Trimming at V came to 3 bases and at J to 4 bases, leaving 5 bases not matched to a gene. Written as DNA, the CDR3 is TGTGCCTGGAGCGAGGGACTAGGGTACGAGCAGTACTTC. Amino acid sequence: CAWSEGLGYEQYF. Full variable domain (rest looked up from reference TRBV30 and TRBJ2-7): SQTIHQWPATLVQPVGSPLSLECTVEGTSNPNLYWYRQAAGRGLQLLFYSVGIGQISSEVPQNLSASRPQDRQFILSSKKLLLSDSGFYLCAWSEGLGYEQYFGPGTRLTVT.

V is TRBV7-2 and J is TRBJ2-7; 14 bases line up with TRBD2. This CDR3 spans 16 amino acids. Trimming took 5 bases from V and 4 from J; bases not matched to a gene: 7. Germline loops: CDR1 SGHTA, CDR2 FQGNSA. CDR3 in DNA: TGTGCCAGCAGCAGGGGGGGACTAGCGGGAGCATACGAGCAGTACTTC. Encoded protein: CASSRGGLAGAYEQYF.

Only one count was recorded for this clone. The chain recombines TRBV5-1 with TRBJ2-5; the match to TRBD2 covers 7 bases. CDR1 and CDR2 (germline): SGHRS, YFSETQ. Trimming removed 10 bases from V and 1 base from J; junction bases left unmatched: 10. The CDR3 spans 14 residues. The CDR3 DNA reads as TGCGCCTCTACGGCTAGCGGTCCCCAAGAGACCCAGTACTTC. As protein: CASTASGPQETQYF.

The count of this clone is one. V gene TRBV5-1 combines with J gene TRBJ1-5; TRBD1 is a possible D gene (6 bases). This CDR3 comprises 15 residues. Between the trimmed V and J ends, which lost 0 bases and 5 bases, there was a span of 12 bases. Per germline, CDR1 SGHRS and CDR2 YFSETQ. The CDR3 DNA follows: TGCGCCAGCAGCTTGGAGGGACACCGATATCAGCCCCAGCATTTT. Amino acids: CASSLEGHRYQPQHF.

The CDR3 DNA reads TGTGCCTGGTGCGAGGGGGCGCGGGGCACTGAAGCTTTCTTT. Its protein is CAWCEGARGTEAFF. The rearrangement links TRBV30 to TRBJ1-1, with 7 positions matching TRBD1. The length of the CDR3 is 14 residues. The germline CDR1 and CDR2 sequences are GTSNPN and SVGIG (reference sequence). Trimming removed 5 bases from V and 4 bases from J; junction bases left unmatched: 10.

The chain uses TRBV6-1 and TRBJ2-7, with 11 positions matching TRBD2. V trimming: 4 bases; J trimming: 4 bases; junction bases outside the gene matches: 9. Germline-derived CDR1 and CDR2 are MNHNS and SASEGT. The CDR3 has 16 residues. The CDR3 nucleotides read TGTGCCAGCAGTGCTTCCGTAGCGGGAGGGTTATACGAGCAGTACTTC. This codes for CASSASVAGGLYEQYF.

This sequence joins TRBV27 and TRBJ1-2; 9 bases are a match to TRBD1. CDR3 length: 19 amino acids. V lost 5 bases, J lost 0 bases, and 16 bases stayed unmatched. Per the germline V gene, CDR1 is MNHEY and CDR2 is SMNVEV (reference sequence). CDR3 amino acids: CASSTLPGQGPLANYGYTF. The DNA for the CDR3 is TGTGCCAGCAGTACCTTACCGGGACAGGGACCCCTTGCTAACTATGGCTACACCTTC.

The chain has TRBV27 and TRBJ2-6; D is unclear. Germline assignment: CDR1 MNHEY and CDR2 SMNVEV (reference sequence). The V end was cut by 5 bases, the J end by 1 base, with 9 bases between. This CDR3 region has 15 residues. The chain's CDR3 is CASSIDFSGANVLTF. CDR3 in DNA: TGTGCCAGCAGTATAGACTTTTCTGGGGCCAACGTCCTGACTTTC.

This clone was counted between two and nine times. The chain couples TRBV7-9 to TRBJ2-3; maybe TRBD1 (6 bases). The CDR3 contains 16 residues. Germline loops: CDR1 SEHNR, CDR2 FQNEAQ (reference sequence). The V end was cut by 8 bases, the J end by 1 base, with 19 bases between. This chain's CDR3 is CASRNRRDTGTDTQYF. CDR3 DNA: TGTGCCAGCCGAAATCGCCGGGACACGGGCACAGATACGCAGTATTTT.

The genes are TRBV6-5 and TRBJ2-1; D gene unclear. The V end was cut by 6 bases, the J end by 5 bases, with 8 bases between. The length of the CDR3 is 12 residues. CDR1 is MNHEY, CDR2 SVGAGI, per germline. The chain's CDR3 is CASSRQDNEQFF. CDR3 DNA: TGTGCCAGCAGCCGCCAGGACAATGAGCAGTTCTTC.

V is TRBV29-1 and J is TRBJ1-2, with 7 positions matching TRBD1. Germline V gene sequence: CDR1 SQVTM, CDR2 ANQGSEA. V lost 1 base, J lost 6 bases, and 11 bases stayed unmatched. The CDR3 totals 15 residues. CDR3 DNA: TGCAGCGTTGAAGTTGGGATCGGAGGGGGCCATGGCTACACCTTC. It yields the protein CSVEVGIGGGHGYTF.

This chain connects TRBV27 to TRBJ2-7, with 7 bases that match TRBD2. CDR1 is MNHEY, CDR2 SMNVEV, per germline (reference sequence). The CDR3 consists of 13 residues. The V segment lost 5 bases and the J segment 3 bases; nucleotides outside the gene matches: 4. The CDR3 here is CASSPGLDYEQYF. Written as DNA, the CDR3 is TGTGCCAGCAGTCCCGGACTAGACTACGAGCAGTACTTC.

The chain uses TRBV14 and TRBJ2-7, with 8 bases aligning to TRBD2. There are 14 residues in the CDR3. The V gene end was trimmed by 4 bases and the J gene end by 2 bases; junction bases not matched to a gene: 4. Germline CDR1 and CDR2: SGHDN and FVKESK. DNA of the CDR3: TGTGCCAGCAGCCTCGGGGGGGGAGCCTACGAGCAGTACTTC. It specifies CASSLGGGAYEQYF.

This clone was found many times. The genes are TRBV4-1 and TRBJ2-3; tentative D call: TRBD1 (6 bases). V was shortened by 8 bases and J by 2 bases, with 17 bases between the two germline ends. The CDR3 has 15 residues. Germline assignment: CDR1 MGHRA and CDR2 YSYEKL. For the CDR3, the DNA is TGCGCCAGCTCCCCCGTGGGGGACAACACAGATACGCAGTATTTT. Amino acid sequence: CASSPVGDNTDTQYF.

This chain connects TRBV6-5 to TRBJ2-3; D possibly corresponds to TRBD1 (6 bases). This CDR3 comprises 14 residues. The V gene's germline CDR1 is MNHEY and CDR2 SVGAGI. The V gene lost 2 bases and the J gene lost 1 base, with 7 bases spanning the gap. CDR3 DNA: TGTGCCAGCAGTTACAACAGGGGCACAGATACGCAGTATTTT. It specifies CASSYNRGTDTQYF.

CDR3: CASKRGPDDYGYTF. For the CDR3, the DNA is TGTGCCAGTAAAAGGGGCCCCGACGACTATGGCTACACCTTC. The chain combines TRBV19 with TRBJ1-2; D is possibly TRBD1 (5 bases). There are 14 residues in the CDR3. V lost 7 bases and J 3 bases, leaving 15 bases between the germline ends. Germline V gene lookup returns CDR1 LNHDA and CDR2 SQIVND (reference sequence).